One sample yielded the 21 T cell receptor beta chains listed below, sequenced in a study of blood T cell repertoires in COVID-19. Clones were read by immunoSEQ multiplex PCR, and TCRdb kept only the in-frame ones, dropping some. The repertoire consists of roughly 50,000 clones, with around four fifths occurring once and the leading ten covering 10% to 15%. Sequencing input: peripheral blood. These receptors originate from a human donor in a cohort sampled during active COVID-19.

This clone was seen more than once but under ten times. V and J are TRBV9 and TRBJ1-4, with D hard to call. Germline V gene lookup returns CDR1 SGDLS and CDR2 YYNGEE. V was shortened by 0 bases and J by 7 bases, with 13 bases between the two germline ends. The CDR3 consists of 15 residues. The CDR3 region has the DNA TGTGCCAGCAGCGTAGGTGGGCATTTGGGTGAAAAACTGTTTTTT. Translating it yields CASSVGGHLGEKLFF.

The rearrangement links TRBV19 to TRBJ1-2, with 8 bases that match TRBD1. Germline CDR1 is LNHDA and CDR2 is SQIVND (reference sequence). The ends lost 6 bases at V and 4 bases at J; junction bases unmatched: 7. This CDR3 is 14 amino acids long. CDR3 nucleotide sequence: TGTGCCAGTAGAACAGGACAGGGTCTCTATGGCTACACCTTC. This gives the protein CASRTGQGLYGYTF.

The chain employs TRBV19 and TRBJ1-1; possibly TRBD1 for D (6 bases). The V end lost 10 bases, the J end lost 12 bases, and 30 bases lay between the germline ends. CDR3 length equals 15 residues. Germline assignment: CDR1 LNHDA and CDR2 SQIVND (reference sequence). For the CDR3, the DNA is TGTGCCACCGGGTCGGGGACACAACGTGGAATGGGGACTTTCTTT. Its translation is CATGSGTQRGMGTFF.

This clone occurred once. The chain recombines TRBV6-1 with TRBJ1-5; D gene uncertain. The CDR3 is 17 residues long. Trimming removed 1 base at V and 4 bases at J, with 17 bases between. CDR1 is MNHNS, CDR2 SASEGT, per germline. This CDR3 reads CASSEERALRINQPQHF. As DNA, the CDR3 is TGTGCCAGCAGTGAAGAGCGGGCGTTACGAATAAATCAGCCCCAGCATTTT.

The chain employs TRBV18 and TRBJ1-2; 7 bases agree with TRBD1. This CDR3 spans 16 amino acids. Per the germline V gene, CDR1 is KGHSH and CDR2 is LQKENI. J gave up 4 bases and V 3 bases, and 11 bases lay outside the gene matches. CDR3 sequence: CASSPNSGQTVYGYTF. The CDR3 DNA sequence: TGTGCCAGCTCACCCAACTCGGGACAGACTGTCTATGGCTACACCTTC.

The chain couples TRBV10-3 to TRBJ1-5, with D maybe TRBD1 (5 bases). The CDR3 is 13 amino acids. The V end lost 6 bases, the J end lost 4 bases, and 10 bases lay between the germline ends. Germline lookup yields CDR1 ENHRY and CDR2 SYGVKD. For the CDR3, the DNA is TGTGCCATCAGGGCGGACACAAATCAGCCCCAGCATTTT. Protein sequence: CAIRADTNQPQHF.

The chain carries TRBV27 and TRBJ2-6; no clear D. Germline assignment: CDR1 MNHEY and CDR2 SMNVEV (reference sequence). Trimming took off 10 bases at V and 0 bases at J, with 19 bases between the two ends. CDR3 size: 17 residues. CDR3 amino acids: CATRGPWAYSGANVLTF. The CDR3 DNA sequence: TGTGCCACCCGTGGTCCATGGGCCTACTCTGGGGCCAACGTCCTGACTTTC.

The chain is built from TRBV7-9 and TRBJ2-1; TRBD2 aligns across 12 bases. The CDR3 has 15 residues. The V gene end was trimmed by 4 bases and the J gene end by 8 bases; junction bases not matched to a gene: 6. CDR1 SEHNR and CDR2 FQNEAQ come from the germline V gene (reference sequence). CDR3 region: CASSSSGGAGHEQFF. Written as DNA, the CDR3 is TGTGCCAGCAGCTCTAGCGGGGGGGCCGGGCATGAGCAGTTCTTC.

V and J are TRBV11-2 and TRBJ2-5; tentatively, D is TRBD2 (7 bases). The CDR3 covers 15 residues. V was pared by 2 bases and J by 7 bases, with 17 bases between. Germline CDR1 reads SGHAT; CDR2 reads FQNNGV. CDR3: CASSLIGGPEGTQYF. The CDR3 DNA sequence: TGTGCCAGCAGCTTAATCGGGGGGCCCGAGGGGACCCAGTACTTC.

V gene TRBV5-1 combines with J gene TRBJ2-5; perhaps TRBD2 as D (6 bases). From germline, CDR1 is SGHRS and CDR2 YFSETQ. Trimming cost V 4 bases and J 3 bases, with 10 bases left between them. The CDR3 is 13 residues long. The DNA of the CDR3 is TGCGCCAGCAGCCCTAGACTAGAAGAGACCCAGTACTTC. It translates to CASSPRLEETQYF. The full variable domain, in which reference TRBV5-1 and TRBJ2-5 provide the parts outside the CDR3, is KAGVTQTPRYLIKTRGQQVTLSCSPISGHRSVSWYQQTPGQGLQFLFEYFSETQRNKGNFPGRFSGRQFSNSRSEMNVSTLELGDSALYLCASSPRLEETQYFGPGTRLLVL.

This sequence joins TRBV5-1 and TRBJ2-5; D is unresolved. CDR1 is SGHRS and CDR2 is YFSETQ in the germline V gene. Trimming took 3 bases from V and 5 from J, leaving 11 bases between them. CDR3 size: 13 residues. The CDR3 DNA follows: TGCGCCAGCAGCTCTCACAGCCGGGAGACCCAGTACTTC. Its protein is CASSSHSRETQYF.

The genes are TRBV4-3 and TRBJ2-7; 7 bases fit TRBD2. The CDR3 is 17 residues long. Germline CDR1 reads LGHNA; CDR2 reads YSLEER. V was clipped by 1 base and J by 0 bases; unmatched bases: 9. The CDR3 nucleotides are TGCGCCAGCAGCCAAGGTAGAACCCGGGGGGTCTCCTACGAGCAGTACTTC. As protein: CASSQGRTRGVSYEQYF.

This chain connects TRBV4-1 to TRBJ1-1; no clear D. Trimming cost V 4 bases and J 10 bases, with 10 bases left between them. The CDR3 totals 11 residues. The germline CDR1 and CDR2 sequences are MGHRA and YSYEKL. The CDR3 sequence is CASSPTKAAFF. DNA of the CDR3: TGCGCCAGCAGCCCAACCAAAGCAGCTTTCTTT.

The chain is built from TRBV19 and TRBJ1-2; 10 bases match TRBD1. V lost 6 bases and J lost 8; bases outside the gene matches: 3. The V gene's germline CDR1 is LNHDA and CDR2 SQIVND (reference sequence). The CDR3 is 12 amino acids. The CDR3 DNA follows: TGTGCCAGTAGGGGGACAGGGGACGGCTACACCTTC. Its translation: CASRGTGDGYTF. The whole variable domain, filled in from reference TRBV19 and TRBJ1-2, reads DGGITQSPKYLFRKEGQNVTLSCEQNLNHDAMYWYRQDPGQGLRLIYYSQIVNDFQKGDIAEGYSVSREKKESFPLTVTSAQKNPTAFYLCASRGTGDGYTFGSGTRLTVV.

The V call is TRBV6-5, the J call TRBJ1-6, with no clear D. The length of the CDR3 is 16 residues. The germline gives CDR1 MNHEY, CDR2 SVGAGI. V lost 2 bases and J lost 9, with 17 bases in between. DNA for the CDR3: TGTGCCAGCAGTTACGTGGGTGGTTCAGGAACTTCACCCCTCCACTTT. This codes for CASSYVGGSGTSPLHF.

The gene calls are TRBV11-2 and TRBJ2-4; 8 bases are shared with TRBD1. The CDR3 has 16 amino acids. V lost 1 base to trimming and J lost 3 bases; unmatched junction nucleotides: 5. Germline CDR1 and CDR2: SGHAT and FQNNGV. The CDR3 region has the DNA TGTGCCAGCAGCTTAGGCAGGGGGCCCTACAAAAACATTCAGTACTTC. It specifies CASSLGRGPYKNIQYF.

The chain is built from TRBV28 and TRBJ2-3; possibly TRBD2 for D (7 bases). The CDR3 loop spans 15 amino acids. Germline CDR1 reads MDHEN; CDR2 reads SYDVKM. V gave up 6 bases and J gave up 3 bases, with 16 bases separating them. CDR3: CASRPTGGPTDTQYF. CDR3 sequence (DNA): TGTGCCAGCAGACCGACCGGGGGGCCGACAGATACGCAGTATTTT. Based on the CDR3 plus reference TRBV28 and TRBJ2-3, the full variable domain is DVKVTQSSRYLVKRTGEKVFLECVQDMDHENMFWYRQDPGLGLRLIYFSYDVKMKEKGDIPEGYSVSREKKERFSLILESASTNQTSMYLCASRPTGGPTDTQYFGPGTRLTVL.

The chain uses TRBV5-1 and TRBJ1-6; TRBD1 matches 7 bases. The CDR3 has 14 residues. V shed 4 bases, J shed 7 bases, and the junction held 5 bases outside the gene matches. Germline values: CDR1 SGHRS, CDR2 YFSETQ. The CDR3 DNA reads as TGCGCCAGCAGCCCCCGGGACAGCAATTCACCCCTCCACTTT. This sequence encodes CASSPRDSNSPLHF.

The chain carries TRBV11-2 and TRBJ2-1, with D perhaps TRBD2 (6 bases). This CDR3 comprises 16 residues. CDR1 is SGHAT, CDR2 FQNNGV, per germline. Trimming left V 2 bases short and J 4 bases short, with 15 bases between. CDR3 sequence: CASSLTGGEYYNEQFF. DNA of the CDR3: TGTGCCAGCAGCTTAACTGGCGGGGAGTATTACAATGAGCAGTTCTTC.

This clone showed up just a few times. The sample carries other DNA sequences with the same CDR3. The chain has TRBV4-3 and TRBJ1-3; D is possibly TRBD1 (5 bases). The V and J ends lost 1 base and 4 bases respectively, with 8 bases between them. CDR1 and CDR2 (germline): LGHNA, YSLEER. The CDR3 has 14 residues. The CDR3 coding sequence is TGCGCCAGCAGCCAAGGAGACAGCGGAAACACCATATATTTT. This encodes CASSQGDSGNTIYF.

The gene calls are TRBV9 and TRBJ1-2, with no clear D. V shed 0 bases and J shed 4 bases, with 13 bases lying between them. Germline CDR1 and CDR2: SGDLS and YYNGEE. This CDR3 is built from 15 residues. The CDR3 is CASSVETGVGYGYTF. CDR3 nucleotide sequence: TGTGCCAGCAGCGTAGAGACCGGGGTGGGCTATGGCTACACCTTC. The full variable domain, completed using reference TRBV9 and TRBJ1-2, is DSGVTQTPKHLITATGQRVTLRCSPRSGDLSVYWYQQSLDQGLQFLIQYYNGEERAKGNILERFSAQQFPDLHSELNLSSLELGDSALYFCASSVETGVGYGYTFGSGTRLTVV.